Listed here are 26 T cell receptor beta chains from one sample, sequenced in a study of shared clonotypes between healthy human individuals. The data were produced by immunoSEQ multiplex PCR, yet TCRdb's version contains in-frame clones alone and is incomplete. The sample has millions of clones; about 95% are singletons. Positively selected for CCR7, the CD45RO-negative cells used as naive CD8 cells excluded terminally differentiated effector memory CD45RA+ cells. The sequencing sample was made of naive CD8+ T cells sorted from blood. The receptors shown here come from a young man in good health.

The V and J genes are TRBV5-1 and TRBJ2-5, with 9 nucleotides matching TRBD2. V was pared by 1 base and J by 1 base, with 5 bases of the junction left unmatched. This CDR3 spans 16 amino acids. CDR1 is SGHRS, CDR2 YFSETQ, per germline. CDR3 DNA: TGCGCCAGCAGCTTGTCTTTACTAGCGGGCCAAGAGACCCAGTACTTC. Encoded protein: CASSLSLLAGQETQYF.

This clone was found once. Other DNA sequences within the sample encode an identical CDR3. This chain connects TRBV4-3 to TRBJ1-2, with 7 bases matching TRBD1. J gave up 4 bases and V 0 bases, and 5 bases lay outside the gene matches. Looked up from germline, CDR1 is LGHNA and CDR2 is YSLEER. CDR3 length: 15 residues. This CDR3 is CASSQDTGDPYGYTF. The CDR3 DNA reads TGCGCCAGCAGCCAAGACACAGGGGACCCCTATGGCTACACCTTC.

As regards this clone: Other DNA sequences of this sample code for an identical CDR3. The chain is built from TRBV11-2 and TRBJ2-1; D is ambiguous. Germline CDR1 reads SGHAT; CDR2 reads FQNNGV. CDR3 length: 11 residues. V lost 2 bases and J 8 bases, leaving 4 bases between the germline ends. CDR3 loop: CASSLSYEQFF. For the CDR3, the DNA is TGTGCCAGCAGCTTATCATATGAGCAGTTCTTC.

The chain couples TRBV4-1 to TRBJ2-5, with 8 bases fitting TRBD1. V dropped 4 bases and J dropped 4; count of bases not matched to a gene: 8. This CDR3 is built from 15 residues. In germline, CDR1 is MGHRA, CDR2 YSYEKL. CDR3 sequence (DNA): TGCGCCAGCAGCCTATCGACAGGGGCGGGAGAGACCCAGTACTTC. This translates into CASSLSTGAGETQYF.

The chain is built from TRBV9 and TRBJ1-2; D is ambiguous. With 0 bases removed from V and 8 bases from J, the gap between germline ends came to 11 bases. The CDR3 length is 13 residues. Germline V lookup: CDR1 SGDLS, CDR2 YYNGEE. The CDR3 DNA reads as TGTGCCAGCAGCGTAGGAGGGTCTGAGGGCTACACCTTC. Residues: CASSVGGSEGYTF.

The chain couples TRBV6-5 to TRBJ1-4; 8 nucleotides line up with TRBD1. Per germline, CDR1 MNHEY and CDR2 SVGAGI. The trim removed 10 bases at V and 7 bases at J, leaving 11 bases unmatched. This CDR3 has 14 residues. The CDR3 here is CATSRGRGFEKLFF. In nucleotides, the CDR3 is TGTGCCACCTCCAGGGGGCGCGGATTTGAAAAACTGTTTTTT.

V usage is TRBV5-5 and J usage is TRBJ1-5; 7 positions match TRBD1. In germline, CDR1 is SGHKS, CDR2 YYEKEE (reference sequence). This CDR3 comprises 13 residues. The V segment lost 4 bases and the J segment 7 bases; nucleotides outside the gene matches: 5. CDR3 nucleotide sequence: TGTGCCAGCAGCCGACAGGGTGAACAGCCCCAGCATTTT. Translating gives CASSRQGEQPQHF.

The rearrangement uses TRBV5-6 and TRBJ1-6, with D perhaps TRBD1 (6 bases). V was pared by 5 bases and J by 7 bases, with 16 bases between. Germline CDR1 is SGHDT and CDR2 is YYEEEE. The CDR3 has 15 residues. CDR3 nucleotide sequence: TGTGCCAGCAGGACGAGTGGGGGCGGGAATTCACCCCTCCACTTT. This sequence encodes CASRTSGGGNSPLHF.

With respect to this clone: This CDR3 is also generated by other DNA sequences in the sample. The chain uses TRBV19 and TRBJ2-7, with TRBD1 identical over 8 bases. Losses at the gene ends were 5 bases for V and 4 bases for J; bases not matched to a gene: 4. The CDR3 has 13 amino acids. CDR1 and CDR2 (germline): LNHDA, SQIVND (reference sequence). CDR3 loop: CASSSGGGYEQYF. The CDR3 coding sequence is TGTGCCAGTAGTTCAGGGGGCGGGTACGAGCAGTACTTC.

This clone has only one observation. V is TRBV7-9 and J is TRBJ2-1; 10 bases fit TRBD1. Germline lookup yields CDR1 SEHNR and CDR2 FQNEAQ (reference sequence). The CDR3 sequence is 15 residues long. V dropped 5 bases and J dropped 7; count of bases not matched to a gene: 8. The CDR3 is CASSPPGQGKNEQFF. The CDR3 nucleotides read TGTGCCAGCAGCCCCCCGGGACAGGGGAAAAATGAGCAGTTCTTC.

The chain carries TRBV6-1 and TRBJ2-2, with D unresolved. The CDR3 consists of 16 residues. From germline, CDR1 is MNHNS and CDR2 SASEGT. V was shortened by 1 base and J by 2 bases, with 11 bases between the two germline ends. In DNA form, the CDR3 reads TGTGCCAGCAGTGAAGGATATCAAAGTAACACCGGGGAGCTGTTTTTT. It specifies CASSEGYQSNTGELFF.

As to this clone: Within the sample, other DNA sequences also encode this same CDR3. This chain joins TRBV2 and TRBJ2-2; D might be TRBD1 (5 bases). The germline V gene has CDR1 SNHLY and CDR2 FYNNEI. The CDR3 spans 12 residues. Trimming stripped 6 bases from V and 4 bases from J, with 6 bases between. The CDR3 protein is CASRGPTGELFF. The CDR3 DNA is TGTGCCAGCAGGGGGCCCACCGGGGAGCTGTTTTTT. Complete variable domain (other parts from reference TRBV2 and TRBJ2-2): EPEVTQTPSHQVTQMGQEVILRCVPISNHLYFYWYRQILGQKVEFLVSFYNNEISEKSEIFDDQFSVERPDGSNFTLKIRSTKLEDSAMYFCASRGPTGELFFGEGSRLTVL.

This rearrangement joins TRBV28 to TRBJ2-3; TRBD2 matches at 7 bases. Trimming removed 5 bases from V and 6 bases from J; junction bases left unmatched: 8. The CDR3 has 14 amino acids. CDR1 is MDHEN, CDR2 SYDVKM, per germline. CDR3 protein: CASSEGGGYDTQYF. Written as DNA, the CDR3 is TGTGCCAGCAGTGAGGGCGGGGGTTACGATACGCAGTATTTT. The variable domain in full, with the rest retrieved from reference TRBV28 and TRBJ2-3, is DVKVTQSSRYLVKRTGEKVFLECVQDMDHENMFWYRQDPGLGLRLIYFSYDVKMKEKGDIPEGYSVSREKKERFSLILESASTNQTSMYLCASSEGGGYDTQYFGPGTRLTVL.

V gene TRBV5-4 combines with J gene TRBJ2-7; D gene ambiguous. The CDR3 length is 13 residues. Germline lookup yields CDR1 SGHNT and CDR2 YYREEE (reference sequence). Trimming shortened V by 9 bases and J by 5 bases, and 18 bases separated the two germline ends. As DNA, the CDR3 is TGTGCCACTAATCACGGAAGTATGGACGAGCAGTACTTC. This encodes CATNHGSMDEQYF.

V is TRBV5-1 and J is TRBJ2-7, with 7 nucleotides matching TRBD1. CDR3 size: 14 residues. V gave up 2 bases and J gave up 2 bases; unmatched junction bases: 4. Germline assignment: CDR1 SGHRS and CDR2 YFSETQ. In nucleotides, the CDR3 is TGCGCCAGCAGCTTACCAGGGGGAGCCTACGAGCAGTACTTC. It is translated as CASSLPGGAYEQYF.

The J gene is TRBJ2-2, the V gene TRBV28, with D tentatively TRBD1 or TRBD2 (5 bases each). Germline CDR1 is MDHEN and CDR2 is SYDVKM. The CDR3 covers 17 residues. Trimming shortened V by 3 bases and J by 7 bases, and 21 bases separated the two germline ends. CDR3 sequence (DNA): TGTGCCAGCAGTTTCTTGGAGGCAGTGGGGCGAAACGGGGAGCTGTTTTTT. Amino acids: CASSFLEAVGRNGELFF.

V usage is TRBV7-9 and J usage is TRBJ2-5, with 8 bases lining up with TRBD2. The trim removed 10 bases at V and 4 bases at J, leaving 8 bases unmatched. CDR1 and CDR2 (germline): SEHNR, FQNEAQ (reference sequence). The CDR3 covers 13 residues. In DNA form, the CDR3 reads TGTGCCACCCGGGGGGGAGTGGGAGAGACCCAGTACTTC. Translating gives CATRGGVGETQYF.

Remarks on this clone: The identical CDR3 is also encoded by other nucleotide sequences in the sample. V and J are TRBV9 and TRBJ2-3; D tentatively fits TRBD1 or TRBD2 (6 bases each). The CDR3 spans 14 residues. In germline, CDR1 is SGDLS, CDR2 YYNGEE. Trimming removed 5 bases from V and 3 bases from J, with 13 bases in between. The CDR3 DNA sequence: TGTGCCAGCAGTGACGGAGGGGGTACAGATACGCAGTATTTT. Translation: CASSDGGGTDTQYF.

The genes are TRBV27 and TRBJ2-1; no definite D call. V lost 4 bases and J 5 bases, leaving 9 bases between the germline ends. This CDR3 comprises 13 residues. Per the germline V gene, CDR1 is MNHEY and CDR2 is SMNVEV (reference sequence). As DNA, the CDR3 is TGTGCCAGCAGTTGGAGTGCAGACAATGAGCAGTTCTTC. The encoded protein is CASSWSADNEQFF.

The CDR3 nucleotides read TGTGCCAGCAGTGAGAGGAACAAAGCCTACGAGCAGTACTTC. It is translated as CASSERNKAYEQYF. V gene TRBV6-1 combines with J gene TRBJ2-7, with no clear D. Trimming took off 3 bases at V and 2 bases at J, with 11 bases between the two ends. Germline CDR1 and CDR2: MNHNS and SASEGT. CDR3 size: 14 residues.

V usage is TRBV27 and J usage is TRBJ2-1, with TRBD2 identical over 15 bases. Per germline, CDR1 MNHEY and CDR2 SMNVEV (reference sequence). V dropped 2 bases and J dropped 5; count of bases not matched to a gene: 10. The CDR3 covers 19 residues. CDR3 DNA sequence: TGTGCCAGCAGTTTACTTTCTAGCGGGACTAGCGGGGGGAACAATGAGCAGTTCTTC. Amino acid sequence: CASSLLSSGTSGGNNEQFF.

Note on this clone: In the same sample, other DNA sequences code for this CDR3. This rearrangement joins TRBV4-1 to TRBJ2-7, with 8 positions matching TRBD1. CDR3 length: 15 residues. Germline trimming cut 1 base from V and 1 base from J; bases unmatched to any gene: 3. Germline V CDR1 and CDR2: MGHRA, YSYEKL. CDR3 DNA: TGCGCCAGCAGCCAAGGATGGGACAGGTCCTACGAGCAGTACTTC. It codes for CASSQGWDRSYEQYF.

A single count supports this clone. The genes are TRBV27 and TRBJ2-1; D perhaps matches TRBD2 (7 bases). The CDR3 is made up of 17 amino acids. The V and J ends lost 5 bases and 4 bases respectively, with 21 bases between them. Germline-derived CDR1 and CDR2 are MNHEY and SMNVEV (reference sequence). The CDR3 nucleotides read TGTGCCAGCAGTGGGGGGGGCAAGGAGGGGTTTTACAATGAGCAGTTCTTC. This gives the protein CASSGGGKEGFYNEQFF.

As concerns this clone: Other DNA sequences in the sample encode the same CDR3. As DNA, the CDR3 is TGTGCCAGCAGCTTAGATCGTAATGAGCAGTTCTTC. Its protein is CASSLDRNEQFF. The gene calls are TRBV11-2 and TRBJ2-1; D remains unclear. Looked up from germline, CDR1 is SGHAT and CDR2 is FQNNGV. This CDR3 spans 12 amino acids. V gave up 0 bases and J gave up 7 bases, with 4 bases separating them. The entire variable domain, with the rest obtained from reference TRBV11-2 and TRBJ2-1, is as follows: EAGVAQSPRYKIIEKRQSVAFWCNPISGHATLYWYQQILGQGPKLLIQFQNNGVVDDSQLPKDRFSAERLKGVDSTLKIQPAKLEDSAVYLCASSLDRNEQFFGPGTRLTVL.

CDR3 DNA: TGTGCCAGCAGGCACGGGACTAGCGGCAATGAGCAGTTCTTC. Its protein is CASRHGTSGNEQFF. The V call is TRBV7-8, the J call TRBJ2-1, with 11 bases that match TRBD2. After removal of 6 bases from V and 6 bases from J, the junction contained 4 bases not matched to a gene. This CDR3 has 14 amino acids. Germline assignment: CDR1 SGHVS and CDR2 FQNEAQ.

The chain links TRBV2 to TRBJ2-6; no clear D gene. The length of the CDR3 is 19 residues. V shed 2 bases and J shed 2 bases, with 19 bases lying between them. Germline CDR1 reads SNHLY; CDR2 reads FYNNEI. CDR3 bases: TGTGCCAGCAGTGAAACTTGGCAGGCTAGTAAGACTGGGGCCAACGTCCTGACTTTC. It yields the protein CASSETWQASKTGANVLTF.